The sequence of this T cell receptor beta chain was determined in a study of blood T cell repertoires in COVID-19. At the level of the study: Acute and convalescent COVID-19 specimens originated in the United States, Italy and Spain. Sample material is recorded as cDNA or gDNA derived from T cells, B-cell-depleted T cells, or PBMCs.

Sequencing used immunoSEQ multiplex PCR; TCRdb keeps in-frame clones, though not all of them. The data show roughly 380,000 clones, roughly 85% seen once. The sequenced material came from peripheral blood. The sequence derives from a woman aged 18-30 years with acute or convalescent COVID-19.

For the CDR3, the DNA is TGTGCCTGGAGTGTGGGAGTCTCGGAGACCCAGTACTTC. Translation gives CAWSVGVSETQYF. This chain connects TRBV30 to TRBJ2-5; weak D call: TRBD2 (5 bases). V lost 0 bases to trimming and J lost 5 bases, with 10 bases between them. The CDR3 contains 13 residues. Germline values: CDR1 GTSNPN, CDR2 SVGIG (reference sequence).